The rows below give T cell receptor beta chains drawn from one sample of a study of T-cell memory formation after mild COVID-19. In TCRdb, the 5' RACE reads were re-called with MiXCR into one record per CDR3 protein. The data hold some 130,000 distinct CDR3 sequences, with about 17% observed a single time. The sample comprised PBMCs or a T cell subset sorted from them (not recorded which). These TCRs come from a man aged 18 to 29 who had mild COVID-19 (a few samples of this study predate the infection). Cell type and time point are not known. Each CDR3 is given with its conserved first and last residue. A D gene is named only where the DNA matches it firmly. Size values are once, few and many counts, or a class for expanded clones, and some rows have none.

clone_size,j_call,d_call,v_call,cdr3_nt,cdr3_aa
few,TRBJ2-5,TRBD1,TRBV11-2,TGTGCCAGCAGCCGGGGGAGGACAGGGTTTCAGTACTTC,CASSRGRTGFQYF
few,TRBJ2-3,.,TRBV5-4,TGTGCCAGCAGCTCTACTAGCACATCCACAGATACGCAGTATTTT,CASSSTSTSTDTQYF
.,TRBJ2-1,.,TRBV19,TGTGCCAGTAGTATGCGCGGTGGTAGGGGCAATGAGCAGTTCTTC,CASSMRGGRGNEQFF
many,TRBJ2-5,.,TRBV7-2,TGTGCCAGCAGCTTAATTCCGGGACAAGAGACCCAGTACTTC,CASSLIPGQETQYF
many,TRBJ2-1,.,TRBV5-1,TGCGCCAGCAGTCCCCGGGGCCCCGATGCATCTGAGCAGTTCTTC,CASSPRGPDASEQFF
.,TRBJ1-2,TRBD1,TRBV5-1,TGCGCCAGCAGCACGATGTCCGGGACAGGGGGCGGCTACACCTTC,CASSTMSGTGGGYTF
many,TRBJ2-3,.,TRBV6-5,TGTGCCAGCAGTTGGGACAACACAGATACGCAGTATTTT,CASSWDNTDTQYF
many,TRBJ2-5,TRBD1,TRBV7-2,TGTGCCAGCAGCGTCCCGGGACAGGGGAGCGAGACCCAGTACTTC,CASSVPGQGSETQYF
.,TRBJ2-1,.,TRBV20-1,TGCAGTGCCCCGGCGCCGTCTTACAATGAGCAGTTCTTC,CSAPAPSYNEQFF
.,TRBJ1-2,.,TRBV5-1,TGCGCCAGCAGCTTCTTGGGTTTCGATGGCTACACCTTC,CASSFLGFDGYTF
.,TRBJ1-3,.,TRBV6-6,TGTGCCAGCCAGCGGGGCGTCTCTGGAAACACCATATATTTT,CASQRGVSGNTIYF
many,TRBJ2-3,TRBD1,TRBV12-3/TRBV12-4,TGTGCCAGCAGCCGTCGGGACAGGGCCAGCACAGATACGCAGTATTTT,CASSRRDRASTDTQYF
.,TRBJ2-1,.,TRBV5-1,TGCGCCAGCAGGCGTATACCCGTGGCCGTTGGGTACAATGAGCAGTTCTTC,CASRRIPVAVGYNEQFF
.,TRBJ2-2,TRBD2,TRBV20-1,TGCAGTGGGAGGGGACTATCCGGGGAGCTGTTTTTT,CSGRGLSGELFF
few,TRBJ1-6,TRBD1,TRBV5-1,TGCGCCAGCAGCTCGGGACAGTGGGGACTTGGTTCACCCCTCCACTTT,CASSSGQWGLGSPLHF
.,TRBJ2-7,.,TRBV7-2,TGTGCCAGCAGCTCCCTCAGCGAGCAGTACTTC,CASSSLSEQYF
few,TRBJ1-5,.,TRBV7-2,TGTGCCAGCAGCTTAGTATCGGGACAGCCCCAGCATTTT,CASSLVSGQPQHF
few,TRBJ2-5,TRBD2,TRBV7-9,TGTGCCAGCACCGGGGGGGCAGGACAAGAGACCCAGTACTTC,CASTGGAGQETQYF
.,TRBJ1-1,TRBD1,TRBV6-1,TGTGCCAGCAGTGAACGGGGGACAGGGAATTCTGAAGCTTTCTTT,CASSERGTGNSEAFF
.,TRBJ2-5,.,TRBV7-2,TGTGCCAGCAGCTTGCTATCCCCTGCCCTACAAGAGACCCAGTACTTC,CASSLLSPALQETQYF
few,TRBJ2-7,.,TRBV13,TGTGCCAGCAGCTCACAAACAGACAGCCTGAGTTCCTACGAGCAGTACTTC,CASSSQTDSLSSYEQYF
few,TRBJ2-3,TRBD1,TRBV7-3,TGTGCCAGCAGCCTACAGGGGTTAGGGGGCACAGATACGCAGTATTTT,CASSLQGLGGTDTQYF
.,TRBJ1-1,.,TRBV4-3,TGCGCCAGCAGCCAACCCGGCAGGGCGGACACTGAAGCTTTCTTT,CASSQPGRADTEAFF
.,TRBJ2-1,.,TRBV7-8,TGTGCCAGCAGCTTACCGGCAGGGAGCTACAATGAGCAGTTCTTC,CASSLPAGSYNEQFF
many,TRBJ2-3,TRBD2,TRBV10-2,TGCGCCAGCAGTCGACTAGCGGGCACAGATACGCAGTATTTT,CASSRLAGTDTQYF
.,TRBJ2-7,.,TRBV4-1,TGCGCCAGCAGCCTTCTCCTAGGCGGCTCGCCAACCTACGAGCAGTACTTC,CASSLLLGGSPTYEQYF
few,TRBJ2-3,TRBD2,TRBV13,TGTGCCAGCAGCTCCCCGGGAGCGGGGGGTCCAGATACGCAGTATTTT,CASSSPGAGGPDTQYF
many,TRBJ2-3,.,TRBV5-1,TGTGCCAGCAGCTTGGAAGGGGGGACAGATACGCAGTATTTT,CASSLEGGTDTQYF
few,TRBJ2-5,.,TRBV29-1,TGCAGCGTGGCCGGGGAAGAGACCCAGTACTTC,CSVAGEETQYF
medium-sized,TRBJ2-1,TRBD2,TRBV5-1,TGCGCCAGCAGGGACGGGACTAGCGGCCTCAATGAGCAGTTCTTC,CASRDGTSGLNEQFF
.,TRBJ2-5,TRBD1,TRBV6-2/TRBV6-3,TGTGCCAGCAGTAAGGGACAGGGTTTTCCTCAAGAGACCCAGTACTTC,CASSKGQGFPQETQYF
.,TRBJ2-7,TRBD1,TRBV12-3/TRBV12-4,TGTGCCAGCAGTCTGCGAGAGGGGGCAGCGTACGAGCAGTACTTC,CASSLREGAAYEQYF
.,TRBJ2-3,TRBD2,TRBV6-5,TGTGCCAGCAGTGACGGACTAGATCGTTCAGATACGCAGTATTTT,CASSDGLDRSDTQYF
.,TRBJ1-1,.,TRBV12-3/TRBV12-4,TGTGCCAGCAGTACGGGACTCCCGAACACTGAAGCTTTCTTT,CASSTGLPNTEAFF
many,TRBJ2-7,.,TRBV5-1,TGCGCCAGCAGCTTGGCCGGGGACCCGGGGCACGAGCAGTACTTC,CASSLAGDPGHEQYF
.,TRBJ1-5,.,TRBV7-2,TGTGCCAGCAGCCCCGGGACGGTCAATCAGCCCCAGCATTTT,CASSPGTVNQPQHF
.,TRBJ2-4,.,TRBV4-1,TGCGCCAGCAGCAAACAGGTTTTAGCCAAAAACATTCAGTACTTC,CASSKQVLAKNIQYF
.,TRBJ2-3,.,TRBV14,TGTGCCAGCAGCCAAGGCTATCACACAGATACGCAGTATTTT,CASSQGYHTDTQYF
.,TRBJ1-2,.,TRBV6-6,TGTGCCAGCAGTTACCCGGAAGCAGACTTTAACTATGGCTACACCTTC,CASSYPEADFNYGYTF
.,TRBJ2-2,TRBD2,TRBV20-1,TGCAGTGCGAGACTAGCGGGGGGCCCCGACACCGGGGAGCTGTTTTTT,CSARLAGGPDTGELFF
.,TRBJ2-2,.,TRBV7-6,TGTGCCAGCAGTCCACAGAACACCGGGGAGCTGTTTTTT,CASSPQNTGELFF
.,TRBJ2-6,TRBD1,TRBV12-3/TRBV12-4,TGTGCCAGCAGCCCCGGACAGGCTGGGGCCAACGTCCTGACTTTC,CASSPGQAGANVLTF
.,TRBJ1-1,.,TRBV4-3,TGCGCCAGCAGCCTGAGCCCAGAGGGTCGGAACACTGAAGCTTTCTTT,CASSLSPEGRNTEAFF
.,TRBJ2-7,.,TRBV25-1,TGTGCCAGCACTTTGGGGCGGGAGCAGTACTTC,CASTLGREQYF
.,TRBJ1-1,.,TRBV4-2,TGTGCCAGCAGCCAAGTAGGCGGGCACACTGAAGCTTTCTTT,CASSQVGGHTEAFF
many,TRBJ2-3,TRBD2,TRBV10-2,TGCGCCAGCAGTGACGGGGGGAGGACAGATACGCAGTATTTT,CASSDGGRTDTQYF
.,TRBJ1-1,.,TRBV7-2,TGTGCCAGCAGCTTCTCTCGGGGTCCTGAAGCTTTCTTT,CASSFSRGPEAFF
.,TRBJ2-3,TRBD2,TRBV5-1,TGCGCCAGCAGCTTACAGCGGGGGGGCGGGACAGATACGCAGTATTTT,CASSLQRGGGTDTQYF
few,TRBJ2-1,TRBD1,TRBV5-4,TGTGCCAGCAGCCTGGACAGGGGAAGTCGTGAGCAGTTCTTC,CASSLDRGSREQFF
few,TRBJ1-5,.,TRBV15,TGTGCCACCAGCAGTGCCCGGCTGGGATATAGCAATCAGCCCCAGCATTTT,CATSSARLGYSNQPQHF
many,TRBJ2-3,TRBD2,TRBV4-3,TGCGCCAGCAGCCAAGCCCCATCGGCGGGGGGCCTGGATACGCAGTATTTT,CASSQAPSAGGLDTQYF
.,TRBJ2-3,.,TRBV4-3,TGCGCCAGCAGCCGGGGTCCGATTGGCACAGATACGCAGTATTTT,CASSRGPIGTDTQYF
few,TRBJ2-1,.,TRBV6-2/TRBV6-3,TGTGCCAGGGGGAAGGCGAGGTTCTTC,CARGKARFF
.,TRBJ1-6,TRBD1,TRBV30,TGTGCCTGGAGCAGCTACAGGGGTTCACCCCTCCACTTT,CAWSSYRGSPLHF
many,TRBJ2-3,.,TRBV5-1,TGCGCCAGCAGCTTGGAGGGGGCAGATACGCAGTATTTT,CASSLEGADTQYF